This paragraph covers one T cell receptor beta chain sequence. Its target antigen remains unknown. Qualities for individual bases were not recorded, and no much larger clone is one base off. The CDR3 regions of human TCRbeta chains were analyzed by immunosequencing. The original methods were these. Repertoire TCRs were matched against a reference library of SARS-CoV-2-specific TCRs generated with the MIRA antigen-specificity platform. Breadth was defined as the fraction of unique TCRs that were SARS-CoV-2-associated, and depth was defined as the fraction of total T cells that were SARS-CoV-2-associated. Using the MIRA data, each spike-specific TCR was assigned both to the spike region to which the TCR was reactive and to a CD4 or CD8 class. Log10-transformed breadth and depth values were compared by one-way ANOVA with Sidak's multiple comparisons tests. TCRdb stores this immuneACCESS table with in-frame sequences only. Part of the clones is absent; in the studies checked, under half of the shortfall reflects unresolved V genes, and no reason is known for the rest. Clone size and the V and J calls come from that table; the DNA yielded D and trimming. Counted in this sample were about 86,000 clones; roughly 90% of them appeared once. The ten top clones hold 6.9% of the sample.

The sample belongs to a study of T cell responses to AZD1222 COVID-19 vaccine (dated by TCRdb to 2020 to 2023). General notes on the study: A total of just over 230 trial participants underwent TCR sequencing, of whom approximately 210 received two doses of AZD1222 and some 25 received two doses of the MenACWY control vaccine. Trial participants were enrolled into age subgroups of 18-55, 56-69 and 70-plus years, which contained around 150, 28 and 57 TCR-sequenced participants, respectively.

The time point label, as the study defines it: about 28 days (+/-7) after the second vaccine dose. Because spike-specific TCR depth and breadth did not differ between the two schedules, AZD1222 recipients who got a second dose at roughly 4 weeks were pooled with those who got a second dose at roughly 12 weeks. Vaccinee samples were obtained from the UK trials COV001 and COV002, which included a single-blind randomized controlled phase 2/3 trial of AZD1222 (ChAdOx1 nCoV-19) in healthy adults. For TCRbeta chain sequencing, PBMC samples from trial participants were taken at day 0 and at day 28 after the second dose. Overall study outcomes, separate from this receptor: Most participants were white British and females outnumbered males, and the authors suggested that clonal diversity may have been underestimated. A significant rise in spike-specific TCR breadth and depth was observed after two AZD1222 doses relative to day 0 and relative to MenACWY recipients. Because no samples from the day 14 peak response were available, repertoires could be characterized only after the peak T cell response. Conclusions about previously exposed vaccinees are limited, since just 5 or 6 AZD1222 recipients were seropositive for SARS-CoV-2 at baseline. The 56-69-year group was small, and its depth increase did not reach significance, likely because of low power. Nearly half of unique spike-specific TCRs reportedly recognized epitopes outside regions mutated in the B.1.351 and B.1.1.7 variants. The vaccine-associated CD4 TCRs covered the entire spike protein, and the dominant responses fell in regions 160-218 and 743-854.

The CDR3 holds 11 amino acids from the cysteine to the phenylalanine. The kept DNA is CDR3 alone, 33 bases in frame from the first base. The germline ends are 11 bases apart after V is trimmed by 6 bases and J by 9 bases. The sequence came from an adult who received the AZD1222 COVID-19 vaccine. Source: peripheral blood, taken 28 days after the second AZD1222 dose. Recombination linked TRBV12-3 or TRBV12-4 to TRBJ1-1, and the D gene may be TRBD1, 6 bases matching. The DNA reads TGTGCCAGCAGCACGGACAGTAAAGCTTTCTTT. Translated, it gives CASSTDSKAFF.